This T cell receptor (beta chain) originates from a study of blood T cell repertoires in COVID-19. Assay: immunoSEQ multiplex PCR; the TCRdb copy retains only in-frame clones and omits some. The sample yields approximately 110,000 clones, roughly 86% seen once. V lost 6 bases to trimming and J lost 8 bases, with 22 bases between them. The CDR3 is 15 residues long. CDR1 and CDR2 from the germline V gene are LNHDA and SQIVND (reference sequence). The sequenced sample was peripheral blood. The receptor's source is a human donor in a cohort sampled during active COVID-19. The V gene is TRBV19, the J gene TRBJ1-1; maybe TRBD1 (6 bases). The DNA for the CDR3 is TGTGCCAGTAGGACTTCCGGGACACCTCTAAGGGAAGCTTTCTTT. Protein sequence: CASRTSGTPLREAFF.